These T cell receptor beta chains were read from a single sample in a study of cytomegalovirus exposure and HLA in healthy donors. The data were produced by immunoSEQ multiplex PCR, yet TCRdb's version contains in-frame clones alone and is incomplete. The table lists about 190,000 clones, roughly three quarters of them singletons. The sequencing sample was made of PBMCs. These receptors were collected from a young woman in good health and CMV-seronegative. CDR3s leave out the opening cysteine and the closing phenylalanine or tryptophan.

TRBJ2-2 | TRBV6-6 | ASSPGTGLTGELF
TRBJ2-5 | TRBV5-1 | ASSWEKETQY
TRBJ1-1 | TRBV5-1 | ASRPTGDTEAF
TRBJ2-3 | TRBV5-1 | ASSGDGLAVHTQY
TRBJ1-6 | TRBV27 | ASSSDTRADSYNSPLH
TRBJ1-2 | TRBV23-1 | ASSQSRSDRGPLSYGYT
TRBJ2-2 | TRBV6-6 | ASTEVRFAGELF
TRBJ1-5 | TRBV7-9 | ASSTTDQPQH
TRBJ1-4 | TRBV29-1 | SVDGGSEGEKLF
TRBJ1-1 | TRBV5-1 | ASSFSPGDTEAF
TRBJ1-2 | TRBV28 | ASSLRYLGGYT
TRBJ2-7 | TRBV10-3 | ATLNPGQGYEQY
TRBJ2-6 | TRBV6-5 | ASSIDNSGANVLT
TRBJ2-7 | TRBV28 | ASSSGLAGPGQY
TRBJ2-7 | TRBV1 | TSSQEWHHYEQY
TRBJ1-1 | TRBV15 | ATSFDRGHTEAF
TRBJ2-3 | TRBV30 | AWGRGTGIFSTSTDTQY
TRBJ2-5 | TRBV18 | ASSAGGVDSETQY
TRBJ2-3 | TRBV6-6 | ASSYPQTGGPDTQY
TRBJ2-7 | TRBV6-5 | ASSATGASYEQY
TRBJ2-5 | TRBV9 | ASSGKTGEETQY
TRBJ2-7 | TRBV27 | ASSGRDRVTYEQY
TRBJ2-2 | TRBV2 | ASSERLSGSTGELF
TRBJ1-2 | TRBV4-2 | ASSQPYRGLNYGYT
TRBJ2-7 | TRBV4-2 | ASSQDKGYEQY
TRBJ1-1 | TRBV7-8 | ASSFSRGGDTEAF
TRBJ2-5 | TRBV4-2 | ASSQDGVAGAEETQY
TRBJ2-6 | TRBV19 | ASSRDRFGANVLT
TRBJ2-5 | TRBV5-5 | ASSLRAGGIETQY
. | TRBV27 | ASSSAAGTNYEQY
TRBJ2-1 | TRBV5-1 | ASSHEPGGAYEQF
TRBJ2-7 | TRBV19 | ASSITGFDGYEQY
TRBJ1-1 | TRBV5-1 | ASSLEGTGYGEAF
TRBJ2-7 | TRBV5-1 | ASKPDTASYEQY
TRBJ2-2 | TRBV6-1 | ASRPAGFTGELF
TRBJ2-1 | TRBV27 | ASSLTSGIYNEQF
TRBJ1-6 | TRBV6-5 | ASSYTENSPLH
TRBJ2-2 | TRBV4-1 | ASSQGQGGKSGELF
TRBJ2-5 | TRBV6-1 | ASSEDQGTFLETQY
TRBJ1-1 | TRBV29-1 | SVRGTGTGETEAF
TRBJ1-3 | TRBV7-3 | ASSLRPGGGNTIY
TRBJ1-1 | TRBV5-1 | ASSLTGTIMNTEAF
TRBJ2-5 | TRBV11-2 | ASTRSDRRQETQY
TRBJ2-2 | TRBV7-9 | ASSSLGLAGGLGGELF
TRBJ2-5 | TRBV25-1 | ASSLQGRSETQY
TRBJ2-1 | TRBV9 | ASSPYLQGSNEQF
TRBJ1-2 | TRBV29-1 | SVEQPPERGYT
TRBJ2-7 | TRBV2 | ASRDSYEQY